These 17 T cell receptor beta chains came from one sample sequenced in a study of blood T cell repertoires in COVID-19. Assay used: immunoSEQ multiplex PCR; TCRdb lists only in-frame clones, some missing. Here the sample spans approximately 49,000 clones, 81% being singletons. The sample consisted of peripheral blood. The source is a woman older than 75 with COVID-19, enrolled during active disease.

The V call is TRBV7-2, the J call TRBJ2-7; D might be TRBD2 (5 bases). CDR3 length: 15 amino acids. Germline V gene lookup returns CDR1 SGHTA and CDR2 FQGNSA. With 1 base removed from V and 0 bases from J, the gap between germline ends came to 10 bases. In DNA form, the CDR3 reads TGTGCCAGCAGCTTAGGGAGGTCTAGCTCCTACGAGCAGTACTTC. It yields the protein CASSLGRSSSYEQYF.

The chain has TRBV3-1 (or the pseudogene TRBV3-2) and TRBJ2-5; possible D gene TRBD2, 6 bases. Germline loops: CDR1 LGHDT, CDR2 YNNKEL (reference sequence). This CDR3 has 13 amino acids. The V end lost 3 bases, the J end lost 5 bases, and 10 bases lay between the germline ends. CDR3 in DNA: TGTGCCAGCAGCCACCGTGGAGGGGAGACCCAGTACTTC. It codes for CASSHRGGETQYF.

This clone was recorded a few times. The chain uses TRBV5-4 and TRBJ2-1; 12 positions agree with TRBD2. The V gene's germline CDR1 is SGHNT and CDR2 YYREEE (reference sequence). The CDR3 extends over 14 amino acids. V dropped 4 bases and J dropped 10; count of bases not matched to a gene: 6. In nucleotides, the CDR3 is TGTGCCAGCAGCCCCAGACTAGCGGGAGACGAGCAGTTCTTC. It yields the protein CASSPRLAGDEQFF.

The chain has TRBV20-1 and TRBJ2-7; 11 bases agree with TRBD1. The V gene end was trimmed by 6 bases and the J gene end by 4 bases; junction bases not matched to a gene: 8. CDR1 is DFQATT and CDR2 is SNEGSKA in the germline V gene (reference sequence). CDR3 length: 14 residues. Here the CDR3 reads CSASPGTGGYEQYF. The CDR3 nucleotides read TGCAGTGCCAGTCCCGGGACAGGGGGGTACGAGCAGTACTTC.

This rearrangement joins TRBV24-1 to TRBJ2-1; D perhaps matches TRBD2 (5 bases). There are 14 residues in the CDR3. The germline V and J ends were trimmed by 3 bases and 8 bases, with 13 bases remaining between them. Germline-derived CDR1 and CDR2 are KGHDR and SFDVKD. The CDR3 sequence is CATSDAAESDEQFF. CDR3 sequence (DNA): TGTGCCACCAGTGATGCAGCGGAGTCGGATGAGCAGTTCTTC.

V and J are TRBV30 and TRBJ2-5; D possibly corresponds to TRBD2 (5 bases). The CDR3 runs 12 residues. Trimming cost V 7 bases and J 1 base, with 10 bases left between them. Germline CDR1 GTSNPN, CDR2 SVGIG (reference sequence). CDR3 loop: CASYRGQETQYF. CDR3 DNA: TGTGCCTCCTACCGGGGCCAAGAGACCCAGTACTTC. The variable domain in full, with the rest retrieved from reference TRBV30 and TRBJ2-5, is SQTIHQWPATLVQPVGSPLSLECTVEGTSNPNLYWYRQAAGRGLQLLFYSVGIGQISSEVPQNLSASRPQDRQFILSSKKLLLSDSGFYLCASYRGQETQYFGPGTRLLVL.

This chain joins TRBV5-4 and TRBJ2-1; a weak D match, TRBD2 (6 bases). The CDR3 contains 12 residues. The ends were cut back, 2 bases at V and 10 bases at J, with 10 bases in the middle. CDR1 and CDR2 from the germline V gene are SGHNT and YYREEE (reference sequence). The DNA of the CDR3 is TGTGCCAGCAGCTTCCACGGGGGAGAGCAGTTCTTC. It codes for CASSFHGGEQFF. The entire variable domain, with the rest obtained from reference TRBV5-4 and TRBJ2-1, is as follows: ETGVTQSPTHLIKTRGQQVTLRCSSQSGHNTVSWYQQALGQGPQFIFQYYREEENGRGNFPPRFSGLQFPNYSSELNVNALELDDSALYLCASSFHGGEQFFGPGTRLTVL.

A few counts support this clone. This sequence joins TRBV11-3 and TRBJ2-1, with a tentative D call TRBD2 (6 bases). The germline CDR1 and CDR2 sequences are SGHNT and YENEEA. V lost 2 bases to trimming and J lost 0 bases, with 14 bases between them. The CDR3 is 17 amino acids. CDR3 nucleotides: TGTGCCAGCAGCTTATCTCTGGCGGGACCCTCCTACAATGAGCAGTTCTTC. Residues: CASSLSLAGPSYNEQFF.

The CDR3 spells CASSAGQRQSNEKLFF. DNA of the CDR3: TGTGCCAGCAGCGCTGGACAGCGCCAGTCTAATGAAAAACTGTTTTTT. The gene calls are TRBV9 and TRBJ1-4; D might be TRBD1 (6 bases). V was trimmed by 3 bases and J by 3 bases, leaving 15 bases between them. CDR1 is SGDLS, CDR2 YYNGEE, per germline. CDR3 length equals 16 residues. The whole variable domain, filled in from reference TRBV9 and TRBJ1-4, reads DSGVTQTPKHLITATGQRVTLRCSPRSGDLSVYWYQQSLDQGLQFLIQYYNGEERAKGNILERFSAQQFPDLHSELNLSSLELGDSALYFCASSAGQRQSNEKLFFGSGTQLSVL.

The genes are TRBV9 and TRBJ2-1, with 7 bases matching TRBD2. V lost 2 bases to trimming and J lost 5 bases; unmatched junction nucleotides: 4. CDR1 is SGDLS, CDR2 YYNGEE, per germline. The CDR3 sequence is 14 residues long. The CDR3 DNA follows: TGTGCCAGCAGCGTCCGGGAGGCCCACAATGAGCAGTTCTTC. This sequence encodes CASSVREAHNEQFF.

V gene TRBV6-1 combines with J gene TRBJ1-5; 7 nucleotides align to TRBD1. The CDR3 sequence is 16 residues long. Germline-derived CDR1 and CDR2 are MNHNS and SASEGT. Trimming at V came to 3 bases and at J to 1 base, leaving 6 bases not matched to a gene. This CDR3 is CASSDQTGLSNQPQHF. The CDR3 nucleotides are TGTGCCAGCAGTGACCAGACAGGGTTGAGCAATCAGCCCCAGCATTTT.

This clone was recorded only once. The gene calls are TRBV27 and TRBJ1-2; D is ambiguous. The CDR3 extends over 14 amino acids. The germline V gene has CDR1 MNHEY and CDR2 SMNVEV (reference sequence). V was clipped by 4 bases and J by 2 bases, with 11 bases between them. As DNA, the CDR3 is TGTGCCAGCAGTTACGGAGCTGGGAACTATGGCTACACCTTC. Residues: CASSYGAGNYGYTF.

The CDR3 reads CASSLTSGAGNTIYF. The CDR3 nucleotides read TGTGCCAGCAGCTTAACCTCAGGGGCTGGAAACACCATATATTTT. V usage is TRBV7-3 and J usage is TRBJ1-3; weak D call: TRBD1 (6 bases). The length of the CDR3 is 15 residues. The germline V gene has CDR1 SGHTA and CDR2 FQGTGA. V dropped 0 bases and J dropped 2 bases, with 8 bases sitting between them.

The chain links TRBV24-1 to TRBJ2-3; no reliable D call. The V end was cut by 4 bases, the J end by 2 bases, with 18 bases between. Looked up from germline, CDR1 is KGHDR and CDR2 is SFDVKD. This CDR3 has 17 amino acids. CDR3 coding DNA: TGTGCCACCAGTGACCCCCGGGTAGCCAGTATCACAGATACGCAGTATTTT. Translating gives CATSDPRVASITDTQYF.

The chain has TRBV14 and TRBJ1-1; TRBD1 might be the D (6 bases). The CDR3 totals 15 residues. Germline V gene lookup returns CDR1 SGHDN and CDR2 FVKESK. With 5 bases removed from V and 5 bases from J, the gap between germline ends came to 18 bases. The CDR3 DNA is TGTGCCAGCAGCGACCAAGATCAGGGGATAACTGAAGCTTTCTTT. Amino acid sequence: CASSDQDQGITEAFF.

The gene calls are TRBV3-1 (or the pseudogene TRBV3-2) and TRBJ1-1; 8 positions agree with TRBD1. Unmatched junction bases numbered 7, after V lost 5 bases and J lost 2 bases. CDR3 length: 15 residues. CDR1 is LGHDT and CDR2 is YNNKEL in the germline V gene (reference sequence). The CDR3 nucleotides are TGTGCCAGCAGCTCGTCGACAGGGGCTAACACTGAAGCTTTCTTT. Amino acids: CASSSSTGANTEAFF.

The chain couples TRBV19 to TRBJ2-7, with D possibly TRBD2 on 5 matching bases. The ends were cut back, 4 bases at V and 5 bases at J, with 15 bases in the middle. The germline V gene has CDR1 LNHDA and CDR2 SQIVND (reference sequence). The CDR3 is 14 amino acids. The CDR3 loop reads CASSTSRGINEQYF. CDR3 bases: TGTGCCAGTAGTACCTCGAGAGGGATCAACGAGCAGTACTTC.